This entry lists 32 T cell receptor beta chains sequenced from one sample in a study of CD8 T cells in ankylosing spondylitis. TCRdb re-analysed the 5' RACE reads in MiXCR, keeping a single row per CDR3 protein. The sample includes around 340,000 distinct CDR3 sequences, approximately 20% of them seen just once. Sequencing used blood, either unsorted or a sorted T cell fraction (not recorded which). These receptors all stem from a male donor with ankylosing spondylitis or in good health (not recorded which).

V usage is TRBV12-5 and J usage is TRBJ2-7; TRBD1 matches 7 bases. Germline V lookup: CDR1 LGHNT, CDR2 FRNRAP. This CDR3 comprises 13 residues. V trimming: 1 base; J trimming: 6 bases; junction bases outside the gene matches: 3. The CDR3 DNA reads as TGTGCTAGTGGTTTGGACCCAGGGGGCGAGCAGTACTTC. This sequence encodes CASGLDPGGEQYF.

In its sample, this clonotype was seen a few times. One end of the junction fails to match germline, which may point to a read error. The V gene is TRBV4-1, the J gene TRBJ2-7; 7 nucleotides match TRBD1. Looked up from germline, CDR1 is MGHRA and CDR2 is YSYEKL. There are 14 residues in the CDR3. The CDR3 DNA is TGTGCCAGCAGTCCCGGGACAGAGACCTACGAGCAGTACTTC. Its protein is CASSPGTETYEQYF.

V usage is TRBV29-1 and J usage is TRBJ2-2; D gene unclear. The V gene lost 3 bases and the J gene lost 8 bases, with 10 bases spanning the gap. The germline V gene has CDR1 SQVTM and CDR2 ANQGSEA. This CDR3 contains 12 residues. The CDR3 region has the DNA TGCAGCGTTGAGTCAGAGTTGGGGGAGCTGTTTTTT. Translated, it gives CSVESELGELFF.

The gene calls are TRBV20-1 and TRBJ2-5, with TRBD2 identical over 9 bases. The germline CDR1 and CDR2 sequences are DFQATT and SNEGSKA (reference sequence). CDR3 size: 14 residues. V lost 5 bases to trimming and J lost 5 bases; unmatched junction nucleotides: 9. The CDR3 DNA sequence: TGCAGTGCTCACAGCGGGGGGCTATCGGAGACCCAGTACTTC. Protein sequence: CSAHSGGLSETQYF.

The V call is TRBV3-1, the J call TRBJ1-2; a possible D gene is TRBD1 (5 bases). Trimming left V 4 bases short and J 4 bases short, with 16 bases between. From germline, CDR1 is LGHDT and CDR2 YNNKEL (reference sequence). The CDR3 has 15 residues. CDR3 loop: CASSPSLGGSYGYTF. DNA for the CDR3: TGTGCCAGCAGCCCCAGTCTGGGGGGATCCTATGGCTACACCTTC. Combining the CDR3 with reference TRBV3-1 and TRBJ1-2 gives the whole variable domain DTAVSQTPKYLVTQMGNDKSIKCEQNLGHDTMYWYKQDSKKFLKIMFSYNNKELIINETVPNRFSPKSPDKAHLNLHINSLELGDSAVYFCASSPSLGGSYGYTFGSGTRLTVV.

This chain links TRBV13 with TRBJ2-2; a weak D match, TRBD1 (6 bases). The CDR3 length is 16 residues. The V end lost 6 bases, the J end lost 5 bases, and 19 bases lay between the germline ends. Germline V CDR1 and CDR2: PRHDT, FYEKMQ (reference sequence). The CDR3 coding sequence is TGTGCCAGCAGACCCGCCCCAGGGGAAGGGACCGGGGAGCTGTTTTTT. Translated, it gives CASRPAPGEGTGELFF.

This clonotype was seen a few times. DNA of the CDR3: TGTGCCAGCAGGACAGTAGGGACGGTTAACAATGAGCAGTTCTTC. Its protein product is CASRTVGTVNNEQFF. The J gene is TRBJ2-1, the V gene TRBV6-1; either TRBD1 or TRBD2 may supply D (5 bases each). The V gene's germline CDR1 is MNHNS and CDR2 SASEGT. V lost 6 bases and J 5 bases, leaving 17 bases between the germline ends. The CDR3 length is 15 residues.

CDR3 bases: TGTGCCAGCGGAGCCGGGGACAGGGAGACCGGGGAGCTGTTTTTT. It yields the protein CASGAGDRETGELFF. The chain couples TRBV7-9 to TRBJ2-2; 9 bases line up with TRBD1. Germline CDR1 and CDR2: SEHNR and FQNEAQ (reference sequence). The junction had 9 bases not matched to a gene; V was cut back by 8 bases and J by 5 bases. The CDR3 runs 15 residues.

V is TRBV2 and J is TRBJ2-7; 7 bases match TRBD1. Germline trimming cut 4 bases from V and 4 bases from J; bases unmatched to any gene: 1. The CDR3 is 12 residues long. Germline V gives CDR1 SNHLY, CDR2 FYNNEI. CDR3 amino acids: CASSGDRYEQYF. CDR3 DNA sequence: TGTGCCAGCAGTGGGGACAGATACGAGCAGTACTTC.

V and J are TRBV6-2 or TRBV6-3 and TRBJ2-7; 8 bases match TRBD2. Per the germline V gene, CDR1 is MNHEY and CDR2 is SVGEGT. The CDR3 covers 14 residues. Trimming removed 6 bases from V and 3 bases from J; junction bases left unmatched: 7. The CDR3 loop is CASRRAGVGYEQYF. The CDR3 coding sequence is TGTGCCAGCAGACGAGCGGGGGTGGGCTACGAGCAGTACTTC.

The chain employs TRBV10-2 and TRBJ2-7; D gene uncertain. V was clipped by 5 bases and J by 4 bases, with 12 bases between them. There are 13 residues in the CDR3. Looked up from germline, CDR1 is WSHSY and CDR2 is SAAADI. For the CDR3, the DNA is TGCGCCAGCAGTACTTCCTCTGAGTACGAGCAGTACTTC. Translating gives CASSTSSEYEQYF.

V usage is TRBV15 and J usage is TRBJ2-4; maybe TRBD1 (5 bases). The CDR3 contains 19 residues. From germline, CDR1 is LNHNV and CDR2 YYDKDF (reference sequence). Trimming shortened V by 0 bases and J by 3 bases, and 21 bases separated the two germline ends. The DNA for the CDR3 is TGTGCCACCAGCAGAGATTACTTTCGCCAGGGCTTTCGCAAAAACATTCAGTACTTC. This encodes CATSRDYFRQGFRKNIQYF.

This clonotype was picked up a small number of times. This sequence joins TRBV29-1 and TRBJ1-1; possible D gene TRBD1, 6 bases. V dropped 6 bases and J dropped 0 bases, with 17 bases sitting between them. Germline V gene lookup returns CDR1 SQVTM and CDR2 ANQGSEA. The length of the CDR3 is 15 residues. CDR3 in amino acids: CSVELGAGVNTEAFF. For the CDR3, the DNA is TGCAGCGTGGAACTGGGGGCAGGGGTGAACACTGAAGCTTTCTTT.

The rearrangement joins TRBV12-3 or TRBV12-4 to TRBJ1-1, with TRBD1 as a possible D gene (5 bases). V dropped 0 bases and J dropped 4 bases, with 9 bases sitting between them. The CDR3 has 14 amino acids. CDR3 amino acids: CASSLAPGSTEAFF. The CDR3 nucleotides are TGTGCCAGCAGTTTAGCTCCAGGGAGCACTGAAGCTTTCTTT.

The rearrangement links TRBV11-2 to TRBJ2-1, with 12 bases that match TRBD2. CDR3 length equals 16 residues. Per germline, CDR1 SGHAT and CDR2 FQNNGV. J gave up 8 bases and V 6 bases, and 11 bases lay outside the gene matches. The CDR3 region has the DNA TGTGCCAGCAGACCCCCACCTAGCGGGGGGGCTCATGAGCAGTTCTTC. As protein: CASRPPPSGGAHEQFF.

The V gene is TRBV15, the J gene TRBJ2-6, with D maybe TRBD1 (6 bases). Trimming shortened V by 3 bases and J by 3 bases, and 9 bases separated the two germline ends. The germline CDR1 and CDR2 sequences are LNHNV and YYDKDF (reference sequence). The CDR3 is 15 residues long. DNA of the CDR3: TGTGCCACCAGCAGGAACAGGGTTGGGGCCAACGTCCTGACTTTC. This encodes CATSRNRVGANVLTF.

The V gene is TRBV2, the J gene TRBJ2-1; the D gene is possibly TRBD2 (6 bases). The CDR3 spans 17 residues. The V gene lost 3 bases and the J gene lost 0 bases, with 15 bases spanning the gap. CDR1 and CDR2 (germline): SNHLY, FYNNEI. In nucleotides, the CDR3 is TGTGCCAGCAGTGATGGGGACTGGGGGAGCTCCTACAATGAGCAGTTCTTC. This translates into CASSDGDWGSSYNEQFF.

This chain connects TRBV4-1 to TRBJ2-2, with TRBD1 matching over 8 bases. The V segment lost 2 bases and the J segment 6 bases; nucleotides outside the gene matches: 2. Germline-derived CDR1 and CDR2 are MGHRA and YSYEKL. The CDR3 is 14 amino acids. The CDR3 here is CASSQQGAAGELFF. DNA for the CDR3: TGCGCCAGCAGCCAACAGGGGGCGGCCGGGGAGCTGTTTTTT.

This clonotype was detected only a few times. This chain uses TRBV6-5 with TRBJ2-5; the D gene is possibly TRBD1 (5 bases). CDR1 MNHEY and CDR2 SVGAGI come from the germline V gene. V was clipped by 1 base and J by 4 bases, with 13 bases between them. The CDR3 loop spans 15 amino acids. CDR3 sequence reads: CASSYFSGSPETQYF. CDR3 in DNA: TGTGCCAGCAGTTACTTCTCAGGGTCCCCAGAGACCCAGTACTTC.

In this sample, this clonotype turned up a few times. The chain links TRBV19 to TRBJ2-1; tentative D call: TRBD2 (6 bases). Trimming removed 0 bases from V and 4 bases from J, with 13 bases in between. The CDR3 has 16 residues. CDR1 and CDR2 (germline): LNHDA, SQIVND (reference sequence). The CDR3 sequence is CASSIDYSGVYNEQFF. DNA of the CDR3: TGTGCCAGTAGTATAGACTACTCGGGGGTGTACAATGAGCAGTTCTTC.

This clonotype was counted between two and nine times. V usage is TRBV12-3 or TRBV12-4 and J usage is TRBJ2-7, with 8 bases lining up with TRBD2. Losses at the gene ends were 8 bases for V and 4 bases for J; bases not matched to a gene: 4. This CDR3 has 12 residues. The CDR3: CASGAGAYEQYF. Here the CDR3 DNA reads TGTGCCAGCGGAGCGGGGGCGTACGAGCAGTACTTC.

This clonotype was detected a few times. The chain couples TRBV20-1 to TRBJ2-7; TRBD2 matches 8 bases. Germline V gene lookup returns CDR1 DFQATT and CDR2 SNEGSKA (reference sequence). V shed 5 bases, J shed 6 bases, and the junction held 6 bases outside the gene matches. The CDR3 is 12 amino acids. The CDR3 DNA follows: TGCAGTGCTCGACCCCGGGGGGGCGAGCAGTACTTC. Amino acids: CSARPRGGEQYF.

This clonotype was recorded at least ten times. The chain recombines TRBV29-1 with TRBJ2-1; 10 bases map to TRBD2. CDR1 and CDR2 (germline): SQVTM, ANQGSEA. With V trimmed by 7 bases and J by 8 bases, 11 bases remained unmatched. The CDR3 has 14 amino acids. Written as DNA, the CDR3 is TGCAGCGGGGAGGGGACTAGCGTTGTTGATGAGCAGTTCTTC. Its protein product is CSGEGTSVVDEQFF.

The rearrangement uses TRBV6-5 and TRBJ2-1; no clear D gene. Germline V CDR1 and CDR2: MNHEY, SVGAGI. This CDR3 contains 14 residues. V was clipped by 4 bases and J by 4 bases, with 11 bases between them. The CDR3 loop reads CASSSRPSYNEQFF. The CDR3 DNA is TGTGCCAGCAGTTCGCGACCGTCATACAATGAGCAGTTCTTC.

CDR3 coding DNA: TGTGCCAGCAGCTCCTCACCGACAGGGGCGAACACCGGGGAGCTGTTTTTT. This translates into CASSSSPTGANTGELFF. This sequence joins TRBV7-9 and TRBJ2-2; 8 bases line up with TRBD1. The CDR3 extends over 17 amino acids. V was pared by 4 bases and J by 0 bases, with 7 bases of the junction left unmatched. Germline V gives CDR1 SEHNR, CDR2 FQNEAQ (reference sequence).

The chain uses TRBV6-4 and TRBJ2-3, with 8 bases matching TRBD2. The CDR3 loop spans 15 amino acids. J lost 6 bases, V lost 4 bases, and 9 bases had no gene match. Germline V gives CDR1 MRHNA, CDR2 SNTAGT. The DNA of the CDR3 is TGTGCCAGCAGTGCCCTGGGCGGGGGGCCGGATACGCAGTATTTT. Residues: CASSALGGGPDTQYF.

This clonotype was found a few times. V gene TRBV7-9 combines with J gene TRBJ2-1, with a weak D call TRBD2 (5 bases). The CDR3 spans 13 residues. Germline CDR1 reads SEHNR; CDR2 reads FQNEAQ (reference sequence). The germline V and J ends were trimmed by 0 bases and 9 bases, with 9 bases remaining between them. CDR3 DNA sequence: TGTGCCAGCAGCTTAGCGGTCGCGGGTGAGCAGTTCTTC. Its protein is CASSLAVAGEQFF. Complete variable domain (other parts from reference TRBV7-9 and TRBJ2-1): DTGVSQNPRHKITKRGQNVTFRCDPISEHNRLYWYRQTLGQGPEFLTYFQNEAQLEKSRLLSDRFSAERPKGSFSTLEIQRTEQGDSAMYLCASSLAVAGEQFFGPGTRLTVL.

This clonotype appeared a few times. The chain joins TRBV27 to TRBJ2-3, with D tentatively TRBD1 or TRBD2 (5 bases each). The CDR3 has 15 amino acids. Deletions cut 0 bases from V and 0 bases from J, with 7 bases between. The germline V gene has CDR1 MNHEY and CDR2 SMNVEV (reference sequence). CDR3: CASSLSWDSTDTQYF. As DNA, the CDR3 is TGTGCCAGCAGTTTATCGTGGGACAGCACAGATACGCAGTATTTT.

The chain's CDR3 is CASSPPIADTQYF. In DNA, the CDR3 is TGTGCCAGCAGCCCGCCGATCGCAGATACGCAGTATTTT. V is TRBV4-2 and J is TRBJ2-3; the D is unclear. The V end was cut by 4 bases, the J end by 4 bases, with 9 bases between. Germline V gene lookup returns CDR1 LGHNA and CDR2 YNFKEQ. The CDR3 is 13 residues long.

This clonotype has just a few counts. The chain uses TRBV4-1 and TRBJ2-7, with D perhaps matching TRBD1 (5 bases). Per germline, CDR1 MGHRA and CDR2 YSYEKL. V was clipped by 0 bases and J by 2 bases, with 14 bases between them. The CDR3 is 16 amino acids. CDR3 loop: CASSQESAGHAYEQYF. CDR3 sequence (DNA): TGCGCCAGCAGCCAAGAGAGTGCAGGACACGCCTACGAGCAGTACTTC.

The rearrangement links TRBV28 to TRBJ2-2; D is unclear. Trimming took 6 bases from V and 1 from J, leaving 9 bases between them. The CDR3 sequence is 14 residues long. The germline V gene has CDR1 MDHEN and CDR2 SYDVKM. Here the CDR3 DNA reads TGTGCCAGCAGCTACCTCGTGAACACCGGGGAGCTGTTTTTT. Translating it yields CASSYLVNTGELFF.

The chain couples TRBV4-1 to TRBJ1-3, with D hard to call. V lost 1 base and J 3 bases, leaving 10 bases between the germline ends. Germline V gives CDR1 MGHRA, CDR2 YSYEKL. The CDR3 totals 15 residues. CDR3 residues: CASSQVVPNGNTIYF. The DNA of the CDR3 is TGCGCCAGCAGCCAAGTTGTCCCGAATGGAAACACCATATATTTT.